The source of this TCR beta chain is a study of cytomegalovirus exposure and HLA in healthy donors. General study findings and limits: Further analysis was carried out later, and it showed several of the most significant clusters appearing linked to common viral pathogens. According to a later analysis, donors in an Asian-associated ancestry cluster reportedly had fewer N-insertions than the roughly 670-donor mean. In a later analysis, across HLA loci, associated TCR counts were highest for DRB1, lowest for HLA-C. It was 160 or so TCR beta chains that were listed as cytomegalovirus-associated.

In germline, CDR1 is LNHDA, CDR2 SQIVND (reference sequence). There are 14 residues in the CDR3. Trimming removed 5 bases at V and 1 base at J, with 8 bases between. In the case of this clone: What it binds is not known.

PCR amplification relied on 60 Vbeta primers (plus 13 Jbeta primers). Sequenced by immunoSEQ multiplex PCR; TCRdb stores in-frame clones only, minus some. The sample lists over 90,000 clones; less than 85% were seen once. The chain recombines TRBV19 with TRBJ2-2, with D possibly matching TRBD2 (5 bases). The source of this sequence is a woman in her sixties or seventies in good health and CMV-seropositive. The sequencing sample was made of PBMCs. The CDR3 bases are TGTGCCAGTAGTCCGGGAAGGAACACCGGGGAGCTGTTTTTT. Its translation is CASSPGRNTGELFF.